This T cell receptor beta chain was found in a study of cytomegalovirus exposure and HLA in healthy donors. Study-wide findings and caveats: Later analysis identified about 17,000 TCR beta sequences associated with HLA alleles, using a false discovery rate threshold of 0.05.

This PCR relied on a set of 60 Vbeta primers and 13 Jbeta primers. This table comes from immunoSEQ multiplex PCR, and its TCRdb copy is limited to in-frame clones, with some not included. The data show over 110,000 clones, around three quarters seen once. Comments on this clone: Its antigen is as yet unknown.

J lost 0 bases, V lost 2 bases, and 12 bases had no gene match. There are 19 residues in the CDR3. Germline V gene lookup returns CDR1 SGHRS and CDR2 YFSETQ. This chain links TRBV5-1 with TRBJ2-3, with 10 bases matching TRBD1. This receptor was obtained from a woman aged 18-29 years in good health and CMV-seropositive. Sequencing was performed on PBMCs. CDR3 nucleotides: TGCGCCAGCAGCTTCGACCGGGACAGGGGATTTTCTAGCACAGATACGCAGTATTTT. The encoded protein is CASSFDRDRGFSSTDTQYF.